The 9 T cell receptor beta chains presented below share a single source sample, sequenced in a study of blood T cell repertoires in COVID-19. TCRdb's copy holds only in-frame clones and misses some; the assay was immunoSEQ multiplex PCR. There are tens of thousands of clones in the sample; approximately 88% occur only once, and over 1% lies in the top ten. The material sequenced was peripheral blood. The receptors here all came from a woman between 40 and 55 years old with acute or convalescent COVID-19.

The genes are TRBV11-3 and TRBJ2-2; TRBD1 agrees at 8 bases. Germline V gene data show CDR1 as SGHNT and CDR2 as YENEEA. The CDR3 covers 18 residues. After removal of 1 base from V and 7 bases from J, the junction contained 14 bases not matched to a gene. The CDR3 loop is CASSLGSFPQGAGGELFF. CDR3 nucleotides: TGTGCCAGCAGCTTAGGATCTTTTCCGCAGGGGGCCGGCGGGGAGCTGTTTTTT. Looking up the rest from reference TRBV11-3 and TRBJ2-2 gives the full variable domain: EAGVVQSPRYKIIEKKQPVAFWCNPISGHNTLYWYLQNLGQGPELLIRYENEEAVDDSQLPKDRFSAERLKGVDSTLKIQPAELGDSAVYLCASSLGSFPQGAGGELFFGEGSRLTVL.

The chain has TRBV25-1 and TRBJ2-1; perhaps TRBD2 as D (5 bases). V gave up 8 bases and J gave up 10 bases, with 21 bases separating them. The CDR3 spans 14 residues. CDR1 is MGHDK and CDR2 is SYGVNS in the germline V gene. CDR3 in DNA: TGTGCCAGCGCCAAGGACGGGGTGGCGAGGGAGCAGTTCTTC. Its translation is CASAKDGVAREQFF.

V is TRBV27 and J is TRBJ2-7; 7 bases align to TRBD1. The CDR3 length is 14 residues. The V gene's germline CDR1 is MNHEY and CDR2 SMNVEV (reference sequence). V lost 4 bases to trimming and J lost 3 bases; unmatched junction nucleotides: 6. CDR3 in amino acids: CASSSTGPDYEQYF. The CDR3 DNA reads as TGTGCCAGCAGTTCGACAGGGCCCGACTACGAGCAGTACTTC.

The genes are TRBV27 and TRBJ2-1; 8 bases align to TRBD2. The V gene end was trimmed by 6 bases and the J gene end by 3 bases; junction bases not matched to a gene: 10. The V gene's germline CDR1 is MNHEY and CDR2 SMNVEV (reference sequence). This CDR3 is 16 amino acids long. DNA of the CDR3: TGTGCCAGCAGGCTTGGAAGCGGGAGTCACTACAATGAGCAGTTCTTC. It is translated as CASRLGSGSHYNEQFF.

Written as DNA, the CDR3 is TGTGCCAGCAGCCCAGGGACAGTCTACGAGCAGTACTTC. Its protein product is CASSPGTVYEQYF. The gene calls are TRBV7-9 and TRBJ2-7, with TRBD1 identical over 7 bases. Germline V gene sequence: CDR1 SEHNR, CDR2 FQNEAQ (reference sequence). The V segment lost 5 bases and the J segment 3 bases; nucleotides outside the gene matches: 4. This CDR3 has 13 amino acids.

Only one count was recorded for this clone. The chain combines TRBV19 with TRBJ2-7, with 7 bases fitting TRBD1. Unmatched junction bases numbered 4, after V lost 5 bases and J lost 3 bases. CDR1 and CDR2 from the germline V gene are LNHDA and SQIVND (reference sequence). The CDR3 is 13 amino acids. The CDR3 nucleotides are TGTGCCAGTAGTCCCCGGGACAGCTACGAGCAGTACTTC. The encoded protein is CASSPRDSYEQYF. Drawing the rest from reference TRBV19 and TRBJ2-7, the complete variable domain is DGGITQSPKYLFRKEGQNVTLSCEQNLNHDAMYWYRQDPGQGLRLIYYSQIVNDFQKGDIAEGYSVSREKKESFPLTVTSAQKNPTAFYLCASSPRDSYEQYFGPGTRLTVT.

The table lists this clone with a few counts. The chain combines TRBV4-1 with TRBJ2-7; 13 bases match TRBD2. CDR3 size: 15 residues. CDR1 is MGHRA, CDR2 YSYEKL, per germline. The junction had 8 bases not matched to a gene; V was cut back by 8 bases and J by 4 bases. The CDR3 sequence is CASSTSGRSSYEQYF. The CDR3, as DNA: TGCGCCAGCTCGACTAGCGGGAGGAGTTCTTACGAGCAGTACTTC.

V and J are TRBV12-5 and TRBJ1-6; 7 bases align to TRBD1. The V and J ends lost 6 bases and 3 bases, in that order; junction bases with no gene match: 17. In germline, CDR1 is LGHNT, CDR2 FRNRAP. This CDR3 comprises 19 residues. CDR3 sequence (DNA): TGTGCTAGTGGGGCCTCCCGCCTGGGACAGCGACTCTATAATTCACCCCTCCACTTT. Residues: CASGASRLGQRLYNSPLHF.

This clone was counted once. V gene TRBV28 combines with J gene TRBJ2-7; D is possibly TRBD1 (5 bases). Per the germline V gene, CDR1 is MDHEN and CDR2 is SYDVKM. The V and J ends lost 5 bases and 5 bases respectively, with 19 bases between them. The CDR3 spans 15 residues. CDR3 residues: CASSPPSGALNEQYF. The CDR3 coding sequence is TGTGCCAGCAGTCCACCCAGTGGGGCGCTTAACGAGCAGTACTTC.